This T cell receptor beta chain was documented in a study of cytomegalovirus exposure and HLA in healthy donors. Study-level information: Approximately 85 million unique TCRs from HLA-typed donors were held in an early data release. The study, taken as a whole, reports: Later examination showed HLA-associated TCR beta chains had greater clonal expansion than equally common others. In a later analysis, at a false discovery rate of 0.05, fewer than 20,000 TCR beta sequences matched HLA alleles.

This cohort consisted of healthy bone marrow donors. The CDR3 runs 15 residues. Germline V lookup: CDR1 SGHVS, CDR2 FQNEAQ. Trimming removed 5 bases at V and 2 bases at J, with 12 bases between. This clone was detected once. Antigen unknown. The PCR made use of 60 Vbeta and 13 Jbeta primers. Data came from immunoSEQ multiplex PCR; TCRdb stores just in-frame clones and leaves some out. The table has about 160,000 clones, over 70% seen once. J is TRBJ2-2 and V is TRBV7-8; no definite D call. The specimen sequenced was PBMCs. The receptor's source is a woman between 50 and 59 years old in good health and CMV-seropositive. CDR3 residues: CASSLPVHNTGELFF. For the CDR3, the DNA is TGTGCCAGCAGCCTACCGGTGCACAACACCGGGGAGCTGTTTTTT.